The rows below give T cell receptor beta chains drawn from one sample of a study of cytomegalovirus exposure and HLA in healthy donors. Using immunoSEQ multiplex PCR, the repertoire was profiled, and TCRdb retains in-frame clones only, with some absent. The sample records more than 150,000 clones, roughly 80% being singletons. The sample consisted of PBMCs. All receptors come from a man aged 18 to 30 in good health and CMV-seropositive. Both conserved end residues are part of each CDR3. D genes are given only for firm matches.

TRBD2 | TRBV9 | 19 | CASSEARPGLAGAADTQYF
. | TRBV30 | 13 | CAWSDRVGGGYTF
. | TRBV5-4 | 14 | CASSFDRAKNIQYF
TRBD2 | TRBV27 | 14 | CASSSGLNRYEQYF
. | TRBV27 | 16 | CASRRHGDGSNQPQHF
TRBD1 | TRBV29-1 | 13 | CSVEAGGYEKLFF
TRBD1 | TRBV9 | 15 | CASSSGVGQGYEQYF
. | TRBV7-9 | 15 | CASSLVPNGHGELFF
. | TRBV9 | 18 | CASSGPPRASGSSYEQYF
TRBD2 | TRBV4-1 | 16 | CASSQGGGRAVDEQFF
. | TRBV25-1 | 14 | CATTSGDLFYGYTF
TRBD2 | TRBV5-4 | 15 | CASSTTSGTQETQYF
. | TRBV4-2 | 14 | CASSQVAEQETQYF
. | TRBV25-1 | 16 | CASSESGVPSYNEQFF
. | TRBV7-9 | 14 | CASSLATPNTEAFF
TRBD1 | TRBV14 | 15 | CASSPTGKRTQTQYF
. | TRBV4-1 | 14 | CASSQGQANTEAFF
TRBD1 | TRBV5-1 | 14 | CASSSTGTNEKLFF
TRBD2 | TRBV5-6 | 14 | CASAWGTILYEQYF
. | TRBV5-1 | 14 | CASSLDPQLYEQYF
TRBD1 | TRBV6-6 | 14 | CASSSGTGDYGYTF
. | TRBV27 | 16 | CASSPSWEVESYEQYF
. | TRBV12-1 | 19 | CASSLKAPLRRSGANVLTF
. | TRBV19 | 15 | CASSRGQGANTEAFF
. | TRBV11-2 | 13 | CASSLAAWGGYTF
. | TRBV13 | 13 | CASSLDRNTEAFF
. | TRBV5-6 | 16 | CASSLGPGSSYNEQFF
. | TRBV30 | 13 | CAWSVWGGTEAFF
. | TRBV7-6 | 17 | CASSLEPLGQMNTEAFF
. | TRBV6-6 | 12 | CASNGNNQPQHF
TRBD1 | TRBV5-1 | 14 | CASSLDRGDTEAFF
TRBD2 | TRBV6-5 | 16 | CASSSGTRGFEETQYF
. | TRBV27 | 13 | CASSYRVDYGYTF
TRBD2 | TRBV7-3 | 14 | CASSAGLADAEQYF
TRBD2 | TRBV29-1 | 12 | CSGRGGVETQYF
. | TRBV30 | 11 | CAGTGGETQYF
. | TRBV29-1 | 13 | CSAGGGVNQPQHF
TRBD1 | TRBV7-2 | 14 | CASSKPTGGSEAFF
TRBD2 | TRBV28 | 12 | CASLAGSYEQYF
TRBD2 | TRBV19 | 16 | CASSSPGTNAQETQYF
. | TRBV28 | 15 | CASSPRGGRGQPQHF
. | TRBV2 | 11 | CASSPLPTQYF
. | TRBV6-1 | 15 | CAVARALLSTDTQYF
. | TRBV4-3 | 13 | CASSQLGGLGAFF
TRBD1 | TRBV7-9 | 16 | CASSLTDRAANYGYTF
. | TRBV1 | 18 | CTSSQVAGESTFFNEQFF
TRBD1 | TRBV9 | 15 | CASSVKTGGGYEQYF
TRBD1 | TRBV9 | 16 | CASSTGQAFSTDTQYF
TRBD2 | TRBV27 | 13 | CASSRLAQNEQFF
. | TRBV5-6 | 15 | CASSFGTGTTGELFF
TRBD2 | TRBV2 | 17 | CASLLAGGLSQGDTQYF
TRBD1 | TRBV7-8 | 13 | CASSLTGLGEQYF
TRBD1 | TRBV6-4 | 14 | CASSPGTGGHEQYF
TRBD1 | TRBV27 | 15 | CASSPQGVGNTEAFF
. | TRBV6-4 | 15 | CASSDPRQAPYEQYF
TRBD1 | TRBV19 | 15 | CASSVGDRGKTEAFF
. | TRBV29-1 | 11 | CSVETGQPQHF
. | TRBV19 | 14 | CASSSGVAKNIQYF